Described below is a single T cell receptor beta chain sequence and its context. The RNA input was 0.5 to 1 ug, and it was reverse transcribed with random hexamers. immunoSEQ multiplex PCR amplified TCR beta CDR3 across 54 Vbeta, 13 Jbeta. TCRdb used MiXCR to reprocess the immunoSEQ multiplex PCR reads, holding one entry per CDR3 protein. In the table there are under 150,000 distinct CDR3 sequences, approximately 95% of which are singletons. The sample belongs to a study of CD8 T cells in Susac syndrome. Overall study context: The sequenced Susac syndrome patients included about six who had clinically active disease and roughly eight who were in remission.

Susac syndrome patients met recently defined diagnostic criteria for definite or probable disease. TEMRA cells were enriched by FACS, while CD8+ and CD4+ T cells were obtained through a negative isolation that was performed magnetically. CDR3 size: 14 residues. Germline lookup yields CDR1 DFQATT and CDR2 SNEGSKA (reference sequence). Trimming cost V 3 bases and J 8 bases, with 16 bases left between them. The sequenced sample consisted of CD4+ T cells from PBMCs. The V call is TRBV20-1, the J call TRBJ1-4, with D tentatively TRBD1 (5 bases). This TCR came from a human donor with Susac syndrome. This CDR3 reads CSASRWGEGEKLFF. CDR3 in DNA: TGCAGTGCTAGTCGATGGGGGGAAGGAGAAAAACTGTTTTTT.